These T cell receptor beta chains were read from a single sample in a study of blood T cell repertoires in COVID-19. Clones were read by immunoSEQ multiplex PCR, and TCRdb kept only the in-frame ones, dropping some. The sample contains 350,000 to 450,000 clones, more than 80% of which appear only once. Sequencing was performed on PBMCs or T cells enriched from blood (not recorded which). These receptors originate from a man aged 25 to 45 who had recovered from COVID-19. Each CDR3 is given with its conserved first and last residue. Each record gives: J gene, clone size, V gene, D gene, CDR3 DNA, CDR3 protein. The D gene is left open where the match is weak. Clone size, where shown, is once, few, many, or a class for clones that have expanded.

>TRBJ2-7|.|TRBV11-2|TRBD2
TGTGCCAGCAGCTTAGGCGGAGCGGGAGTGGCCTACGAGCAGTACTTC
CASSLGGAGVAYEQYF
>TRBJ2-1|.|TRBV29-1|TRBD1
TGCAGCTCCGGCACAGGGGCAAATGAGCAGTTCTTC
CSSGTGANEQFF
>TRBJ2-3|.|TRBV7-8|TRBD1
TGTGCCAGCAGCGCAGAGGGTGACAGGGGCGGTCGGGATACGCAGTATTTT
CASSAEGDRGGRDTQYF
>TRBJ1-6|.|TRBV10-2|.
TGCGCCAGCAGTGAGCGAATAACCGGGATCCCGCATTCACCCCTCCACTTT
CASSERITGIPHSPLHF
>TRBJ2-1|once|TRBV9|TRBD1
TGTGCCAGCAGCGCCCCGGGGACAGGGGACAATGAGCAGTTCTTC
CASSAPGTGDNEQFF
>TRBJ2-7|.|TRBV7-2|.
TGTGCCAGCAGCTCCGAAGGGGGAACGGGCTACGAGCAGTACTTC
CASSSEGGTGYEQYF
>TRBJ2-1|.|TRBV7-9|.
TGTGCCAGCAGCGAACAGACAGGACTCTACAATGAGCAGTTCTTC
CASSEQTGLYNEQFF
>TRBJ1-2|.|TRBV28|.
TGTGCCAGCAGTTCCGTGTATGGCTACACCTTC
CASSSVYGYTF
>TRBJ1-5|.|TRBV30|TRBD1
TGTGCCTGGAGTGTATTCCAGGGGGGTGGACAGCCCCAGCATTTT
CAWSVFQGGGQPQHF
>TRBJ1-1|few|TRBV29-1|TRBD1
TGCAGCGTTGTAGTAACAGGGGCTGAGAACACTGAAGCTTTCTTT
CSVVVTGAENTEAFF
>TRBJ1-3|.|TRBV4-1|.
TGCGCCAGCAGCCAAGTTCCGGTGGAACAGAGCTCTGGAAACACCATATATTTT
CASSQVPVEQSSGNTIYF
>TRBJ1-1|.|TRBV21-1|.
TGTGCCAGCAGCAAAAAAAAACCCGGACAGGCGAACACTGAAGCTTTCTTT
CASSKKKPGQANTEAFF
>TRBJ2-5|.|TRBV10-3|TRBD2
TGTGCCACCACCGGGGTTAGCGGGAGTAGAGGAGAGACCCAGTACTTC
CATTGVSGSRGETQYF
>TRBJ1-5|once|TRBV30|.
TGTGCCTGGAGCCAGTCTTTTGATCAGCCCCAGCATTTT
CAWSQSFDQPQHF
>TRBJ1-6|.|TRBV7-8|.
TGTGCCAGCAGCTTAAGGGTCGGGCAGGGAAATTCACCCCTCCACTTT
CASSLRVGQGNSPLHF
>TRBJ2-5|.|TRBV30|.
TGTGCCTTCGCTCGGGGAGAGACCCAGTACTTC
CAFARGETQYF
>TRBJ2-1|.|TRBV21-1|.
TGTGCCAGCAGCAACCCTGGCGGGAGGGCCCTTCTAGGGTCCTACAATGAGCAGTTCTTC
CASSNPGGRALLGSYNEQFF
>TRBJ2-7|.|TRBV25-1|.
TGTGCCAGCAGGAGCTCCTACGAGCAGTACTTC
CASRSSYEQYF
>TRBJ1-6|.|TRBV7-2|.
TGTGCCAGCAGCTCCTGGACGGGGAATTCACCCCTCCACTTT
CASSSWTGNSPLHF
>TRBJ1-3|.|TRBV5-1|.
TGCGCCAGCAGCTTGACAGCTTCCTCTGGAAACACCATATATTTT
CASSLTASSGNTIYF
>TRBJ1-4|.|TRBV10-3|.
TGTGCCATCAGAACCGGGACTGAGAATGAAAAACTGTTTTTT
CAIRTGTENEKLFF
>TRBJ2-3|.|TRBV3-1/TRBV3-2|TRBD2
TGTGCCAGCAGCCAAGATCTAGCGGGAGAGAACACAGATACGCAGTATTTT
CASSQDLAGENTDTQYF
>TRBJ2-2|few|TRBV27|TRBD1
TGTGCCAGCAATAGGGACAGATACACCGGGGAGCTGTTTTTT
CASNRDRYTGELFF
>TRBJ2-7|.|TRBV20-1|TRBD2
TGCAGTGCTGGTGGAGGTGCTAGCGGAACCTACGAGCAGTACTTC
CSAGGGASGTYEQYF
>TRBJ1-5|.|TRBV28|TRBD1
TGTGCCGGACAGGGGTTGAGCAATCAGCCCCAGCATTTT
CAGQGLSNQPQHF
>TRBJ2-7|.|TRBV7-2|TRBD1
TGTGCCAGCAGCATCGCGGGACAGGCGGGCATCTACGAGCAGTACTTC
CASSIAGQAGIYEQYF
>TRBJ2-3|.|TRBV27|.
TGTGCCAGCAGTACCCGCAGGGGCACAGATACGCAGTATTTT
CASSTRRGTDTQYF
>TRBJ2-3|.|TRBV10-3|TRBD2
TGTGCCATCAGCCCGGGACTAGCGGGACTTGCAGATACGCAGTATTTT
CAISPGLAGLADTQYF
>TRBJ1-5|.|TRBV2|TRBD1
TGTGCCAGCAGTGGACAGGGGCAAGGCCAGCCCCAGCATTTT
CASSGQGQGQPQHF
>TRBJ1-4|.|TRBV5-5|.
TGTGCCAGCAGCTTGTATAGGGGGTCTAATGAAAAACTGTTTTTT
CASSLYRGSNEKLFF
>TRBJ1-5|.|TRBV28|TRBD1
TGTGCCAGCAGTACCGGACAGGGTATTCAGCCCCAGCATTTT
CASSTGQGIQPQHF
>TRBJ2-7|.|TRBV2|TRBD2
TGTGCCAGCAGGGAGGGAACTAGCGAAACCTACGAGCAGTACTTC
CASREGTSETYEQYF
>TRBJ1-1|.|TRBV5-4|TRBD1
TGTGCCAGCAGCTTGGAATCCGGGACAGGGGGAGTAGCTTTCTTT
CASSLESGTGGVAFF
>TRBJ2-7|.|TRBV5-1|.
TGCGCCAGCAGCTTGGGGGGTACAGGCCCCTACGAGCAGTACTTC
CASSLGGTGPYEQYF
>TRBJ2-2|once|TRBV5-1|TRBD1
TGCGCCAGCAGCCCGTCGACAGGGGATTACACCGGGGAGCTGTTTTTT
CASSPSTGDYTGELFF
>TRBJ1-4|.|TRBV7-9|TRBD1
TGTGCCAGCAGATGGGACAGGGGTAATGAAAAACTGTTTTTT
CASRWDRGNEKLFF
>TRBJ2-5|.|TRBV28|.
TGTGCCAGCAGTTTAGTTGGGCGATCCCCCCCAGAGACCCAGTACTTC
CASSLVGRSPPETQYF
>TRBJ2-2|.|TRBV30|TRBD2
TGTGCCTGGAGCACTACTAGCGTGTACACCGGGGAGCTGTTTTTT
CAWSTTSVYTGELFF
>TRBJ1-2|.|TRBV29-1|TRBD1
TGCAGCGTTGACTGGACAGGGCGAAATGGCTACACCTTC
CSVDWTGRNGYTF
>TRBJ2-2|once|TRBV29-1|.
TGCAGCGTTGAAGATCTGGGGGGAAGTTCTAGCGGGGAGCTGTTTTTT
CSVEDLGGSSSGELFF
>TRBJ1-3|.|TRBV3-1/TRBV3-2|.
TGTGCCAGCAGCCGCCTGAGGGAGAGCTCTGGAAACACCATATATTTT
CASSRLRESSGNTIYF